This T cell receptor (beta chain) was recorded in a study of blood T cell repertoires in COVID-19. Study background: The cDNA or gDNA used as material had been derived from T cells, B-cell-depleted T cells, or PBMCs.

The germline V gene encodes CDR1 MNHEY and CDR2 SMNVEV (reference sequence). The V segment lost 7 bases and the J segment 4 bases; nucleotides outside the gene matches: 6. The CDR3 has 14 residues. Produced via immunoSEQ multiplex PCR; TCRdb's table is partial and in-frame only. The sample consists of about 130,000 clones, approximately 83% of them appearing once. The chain couples TRBV27 to TRBJ2-1, with 8 nucleotides matching TRBD1. This clonotype was obtained from a woman aged 80 or older with acute or convalescent COVID-19. Input material: peripheral blood. The CDR3 bases are TGTGCCAGCATACGGGACAGGACTTACAATGAGCAGTTCTTC. This sequence encodes CASIRDRTYNEQFF.